A selection of T cell receptor beta chains follows, all from one sample in a study of PD-L1 blockade in urothelial cancer. The table came from immunoSEQ multiplex PCR; TCRdb's copy has only in-frame clones and leaves some out. The top ten clones hold 8.5% to 10% of a sample with tens of thousands of clones, 84% of them seen once. The sample here was PBMCs, taken around atezolizumab (anti-PD-L1) treatment. Every receptor here comes from a woman in her sixties or seventies with urothelial cancer. CDR3s include the opening cysteine and the closing phenylalanine or tryptophan. A D gene is named only where the DNA matches it firmly. Clone sizes are given selectively: once, few, many, or a class where the clone is expanded.

J: TRBJ2-5
D: NA
V: TRBV7-6
size: NA
DNA: TGTGCCAGCAGCCTCACAGGCGGAGAGACCCAGTACTTC
CDR3: CASSLTGGETQYF

J: TRBJ2-2
D: TRBD2
V: TRBV7-2
size: NA
DNA: TGTGCCAGCAGCTTAACGAGGGGACTAGCGATCGGGGAGCTGTTTTTT
CDR3: CASSLTRGLAIGELFF

J: TRBJ1-1
D: NA
V: TRBV28
size: NA
DNA: TGTGCCAGCAGTTCAGGGGCACGGACTGAAGCTTTCTTT
CDR3: CASSSGARTEAFF

J: TRBJ2-1
D: NA
V: TRBV29-1
size: NA
DNA: TGCAGCGCGGGACTTACCAATGAGCAGTTCTTC
CDR3: CSAGLTNEQFF

J: TRBJ2-5
D: NA
V: TRBV4-1
size: NA
DNA: TGCGCCAGCAGCCAAGATTGGAGCCAAGAGACCCAGTACTTC
CDR3: CASSQDWSQETQYF

J: TRBJ1-4
D: NA
V: TRBV6-5
size: NA
DNA: TGTGCCAGCAGTCCGAGGGAGGGTCATAATGAAAAACTGTTTTTT
CDR3: CASSPREGHNEKLFF

J: TRBJ1-1
D: TRBD1
V: TRBV5-1
size: NA
DNA: TGCGCCAGCAGCTTGACGGGGACAGCGAACACTGAAGCTTTCTTT
CDR3: CASSLTGTANTEAFF

J: TRBJ2-7
D: TRBD2
V: TRBV27
size: NA
DNA: TGTGCCAGCAGTTTATCGACTAGCGGGATCTACGAGCAGTACTTC
CDR3: CASSLSTSGIYEQYF

J: TRBJ2-3
D: NA
V: TRBV9
size: NA
DNA: TGTGCCAGCAACCCCTGGGCCACAGATACGCAGTATTTT
CDR3: CASNPWATDTQYF

J: TRBJ1-2
D: NA
V: TRBV11-2
size: once
DNA: TGTGCCAGCAGTGTGGGGGGATATGGCTACACCTTC
CDR3: CASSVGGYGYTF

J: TRBJ1-2
D: TRBD1
V: TRBV6-5
size: NA
DNA: TGTGCCGCCGCGGCCGGGACAGGGTATCATGGCTACACCTTC
CDR3: CAAAAGTGYHGYTF

J: TRBJ2-5
D: NA
V: TRBV4-1
size: many
DNA: TGCGCCAGCAGCCATGCCGGGAGCGGGGAGACCCAGTACTTC
CDR3: CASSHAGSGETQYF

J: TRBJ1-1
D: NA
V: TRBV5-1
size: many
DNA: TGCGCCAGCAGCTTTACAGGGATCACTGAAGCTTTCTTT
CDR3: CASSFTGITEAFF

J: TRBJ1-1
D: TRBD1
V: TRBV9
size: once
DNA: TGTGCCAGCAGCGTAGCGGACAGGGGCACTGAAGCTTTCTTT
CDR3: CASSVADRGTEAFF

J: TRBJ1-2
D: TRBD1
V: TRBV20-1
size: NA
DNA: TGCAGTGCTCGACTGGGGACAGGGCAAGACTTC
CDR3: CSARLGTGQDF

J: TRBJ2-1
D: NA
V: TRBV2
size: NA
DNA: TGTGCCAGCAGTGAAGTACGTTGGTTGGGGGGAGTTCAGAGCAATGAGCAGTTCTTC
CDR3: CASSEVRWLGGVQSNEQFF

J: TRBJ1-1
D: TRBD1
V: TRBV11-3
size: NA
DNA: TGTGCCAGCAGCCGGGGACAGGGGGAGATGAACACTGAAGCTTTCTTT
CDR3: CASSRGQGEMNTEAFF